The 5 T cell receptor beta chains below all came from one sample that was sequenced in a study of blood T cells in healthy people across ages. Using a J-beta primer mix together with a sample-barcoded 5' primer, a second PCR was run for about 6 to 12 cycles. Using its own MiXCR run on the 5' RACE reads, TCRdb lists one record per CDR3 protein. The sample contains approximately 1.5 million distinct CDR3 sequences, 30% to 40% of which appear only once. Sequences were obtained from blood. The receptors here all came from a woman aged 30 to 39 in good health.

The V gene is TRBV19, the J gene TRBJ2-7, with D possibly TRBD2 on 6 matching bases. The V end lost 0 bases, the J end lost 2 bases, and 11 bases lay between the germline ends. CDR1 and CDR2 from the germline V gene are LNHDA and SQIVND (reference sequence). The CDR3 spans 15 residues. CDR3 in amino acids: CASSIEEGPTYEQYF. The CDR3 nucleotides are TGTGCCAGTAGTATAGAGGAGGGCCCAACCTACGAGCAGTACTTC.

The count of this clonotype is one. The rearrangement joins TRBV4-2 to TRBJ2-4, with D perhaps TRBD1 (5 bases). Per the germline V gene, CDR1 is LGHNA and CDR2 is YNFKEQ. Trimming left V 1 base short and J 4 bases short, with 11 bases between. The CDR3 extends over 15 amino acids. This chain's CDR3 is CASSQGGQVKNIQYF. In DNA form, the CDR3 reads TGTGCCAGCAGCCAAGGGGGCCAGGTAAAAAACATTCAGTACTTC.

A few counts support this clonotype. The chain is built from TRBV20-1 and TRBJ2-5, with 12 bases lining up with TRBD1. V shed 5 bases and J 6 bases; nucleotides not matched to a gene: 7. CDR1 and CDR2 (germline): DFQATT, SNEGSKA (reference sequence). This CDR3 contains 14 residues. This CDR3 is CSASGTGGVKTQYF. The CDR3 nucleotides read TGCAGTGCTTCCGGGACAGGGGGCGTGAAGACCCAGTACTTC.

The rearrangement joins TRBV20-1 to TRBJ2-7, with 13 positions matching TRBD2. Germline CDR1 is DFQATT and CDR2 is SNEGSKA (reference sequence). J lost 5 bases, V lost 4 bases, and 5 bases had no gene match. This CDR3 has 14 residues. The CDR3 loop reads CSATRTSGSHEQYF. CDR3 coding DNA: TGCAGTGCTACTCGGACTAGCGGGAGTCACGAGCAGTACTTC.

The sample holds many counts of this clonotype. V gene TRBV12-3 or TRBV12-4 combines with J gene TRBJ1-2; no firm D call. Trimming cost V 5 bases and J 4 bases, with 11 bases left between them. CDR3 size: 13 residues. CDR3 residues: CASSKDGPYGYTF. The CDR3, as DNA: TGTGCCAGCAGTAAGGACGGCCCCTATGGCTACACCTTC.